The present T cell receptor beta chain was sequenced within a study of CXCR3-negative and CXCR3-positive naive CD8 T cells. Study outcomes and limitations: Whereas memory cells differed, naive CXCR3-negative and CXCR3-positive cells shared similar TRBV-TRBJ usage. Against CXCR3-negative naive cells, CXCR3-positive naive cells showed more hydrophobic TRB CDR3s.

The authors made the TRB cDNA libraries by 5' RACE using UMI labels. TCRdb reanalyzed the 5' RACE reads, giving one entry per CDR3 protein sequence and no DNA. There are over 100,000 distinct CDR3 sequences in the sample, with 0.45% to 0.55% held by the top ten. As to this clonotype: Its antigen is not identified.

Sequences were obtained from naive CXCR3- CD8+ T cells from blood. Documented subset: CD45RO-CCR7+CD27+CD95- naive CD8+ T cells lacking CXCR3 (TNR3-). The clonotype was recovered from a human donor in good health. Some clones in this sample may be carry-over from other donors' samples.

The CDR3 here is CASSIAGYPNNEQFF. The chain is built from TRBV19 and TRBJ2-1; no DNA is available, so the TRBD1 call from TCRdb remains unchecked. This CDR3 has 15 residues. The germline V gene has CDR1 LNHDA and CDR2 SQIVND (reference sequence).